A selection of T cell receptor beta chains follows, all from one sample in a study of naive and memory T cell subsets. TCRdb re-derived calls from the 5' RACE reads in MiXCR, one entry per CDR3 protein. The sample holds around 56,000 distinct CDR3 sequences, less than 10% seen once. These receptors all stem from a female donor in good health. Each CDR3 is given with its conserved first and last residue. The D gene is left open where the match is weak. A clone size is listed for some rows: how often the clone was seen (once, few, many), or a class if it is expanded.

D gene	V gene	clone size	J gene	CDR3 DNA	CDR3 protein
NA	TRBV11-2	few	TRBJ2-6	TGTGCCAGCAGCTCAAAGGGGGGGAGTCTGTCTGGGGCCAACGTCCTGACTTTC	CASSSKGGSLSGANVLTF
TRBD1	TRBV24-1	NA	TRBJ2-1	TGTGCCACCAGTGATACCGGACAGGGGTCCTACAATGAGCAGTTCTTC	CATSDTGQGSYNEQFF
TRBD2	TRBV6-1	many	TRBJ2-7	TGTGCCAGCAGTGAATCGGAGACTAGCGGGGCCTACGAGCAGTACTTC	CASSESETSGAYEQYF
NA	TRBV7-2	many	TRBJ1-5	TGTGCCAGCAGCTTTACAGGGCACGATCAGCCCCAGCATTTT	CASSFTGHDQPQHF
NA	TRBV4-1	few	TRBJ2-7	TGCGCCAGCAGCCAAGAGTTCGTAGCAGAAGTGTCCTACGAGCAGTACTTC	CASSQEFVAEVSYEQYF
NA	TRBV3-1	few	TRBJ1-5	TGTGCCAGCAGCCAATTATTCCAGGTACGCAATCAGCCCCAGCATTTT	CASSQLFQVRNQPQHF
NA	TRBV28	many	TRBJ2-7	TGTGCCAGCAACGGGCCGGGCGAGCAGTACTTC	CASNGPGEQYF
TRBD2	TRBV28	NA	TRBJ2-7	TGTGCCACCACCTGGCGGGGGGGAAACGAGCAGTACTTC	CATTWRGGNEQYF
TRBD1	TRBV30	NA	TRBJ2-2	TGTGCCTCAAGGACAGGGGGCACCACCGGGGAGCTGTTTTTT	CASRTGGTTGELFF
NA	TRBV12-3/TRBV12-4	many	TRBJ2-2	TGTGCCAGCAGTTTCCCCGGGGGCACCGGGGAGCTGTTTTTT	CASSFPGGTGELFF
NA	TRBV18	NA	TRBJ1-2	TGTGCCAGCTCACCACCGGCAAGGCTCGGCTACACCTTC	CASSPPARLGYTF
NA	TRBV7-9	few	TRBJ2-2	TGTGCCAGCAACCAGGCCGGAGGGCCGGACACCGGGGAGCTGTTTTTT	CASNQAGGPDTGELFF
TRBD1	TRBV20-1	few	TRBJ1-6	TGCAGTGCTACGGACAGGGGGTATAATTCACCCCTCCACTTT	CSATDRGYNSPLHF
NA	TRBV7-8	few	TRBJ1-2	TGTGCCAGCAGCTTATTAGGGGCCAGCATCTATGGCTACACCTTC	CASSLLGASIYGYTF
NA	TRBV7-9	NA	TRBJ2-2	TGTGCCAGCAGCTTAGTAGCCGGGCACGGGGAGCTGTTTTTT	CASSLVAGHGELFF
TRBD2	TRBV7-2	many	TRBJ2-7	TGTGCCAGCAGCTTAGAGTCTAGCGGGGTCTACGAGCAGTACTTC	CASSLESSGVYEQYF
NA	TRBV7-3	NA	TRBJ2-5	TGTGCCAGCAGCGTAGGACAGGGCGGGGGGACCCAGTACTTC	CASSVGQGGGTQYF
NA	TRBV7-2	many	TRBJ2-2	TGTGCCAGCAGCTTACGAAGGGTCGGCACCGGGGAGCTGTTTTTT	CASSLRRVGTGELFF
TRBD1	TRBV12-3/TRBV12-4	many	TRBJ1-6	TGTGCCAGCAGCACAACGTCCGGGACAGCAAATTCACCCCTCCACTTT	CASSTTSGTANSPLHF
NA	TRBV7-2	few	TRBJ1-2	TGTGCCAGCAGCTTAGACCGAACAAACGATTATGGCGACACCTTC	CASSLDRTNDYGDTF
NA	TRBV12-3/TRBV12-4	few	TRBJ2-3	TGTGCCAGCAGTTCCGGGACAGATACGCAGTATTTT	CASSSGTDTQYF
TRBD2	TRBV6-2/TRBV6-3	many	TRBJ2-3	TGTGCCAGCAAACTGACTAGCGGGGGATCCACAGATACGCAGTATTTT	CASKLTSGGSTDTQYF
TRBD2	TRBV2	many	TRBJ2-1	TGTGCCAGCAGTAACTTTATTTCCGCGGGGGGAGGATCCAATGAGCAGTTCTTC	CASSNFISAGGGSNEQFF
TRBD2	TRBV4-1	NA	TRBJ2-2	TGCGCCAGCAGCCAAGAACGGTTGGGAGGGTCAAACACCGGGGAGCTGTTTTTT	CASSQERLGGSNTGELFF
NA	TRBV4-3	few	TRBJ2-3	TGCGCCAGCAGTCTACAAGCTCAGGGGCGTATAGATACGCAGTATTTT	CASSLQAQGRIDTQYF
TRBD1	TRBV6-2/TRBV6-3	NA	TRBJ1-2	TGTGCCAGCAGTTACGAAGGCAGGGGGTCCCGCTACACCTTC	CASSYEGRGSRYTF
NA	TRBV29-1	many	TRBJ1-1	TGCAGCGTTGATGTGGGGGGAGGGACTGAAGCTTTCTTT	CSVDVGGGTEAFF
TRBD1	TRBV20-1	many	TRBJ2-5	TGCAGTGCCTACAGGGGGCACGGTGAGACCCAGTACTTC	CSAYRGHGETQYF
NA	TRBV19	few	TRBJ1-2	TGTGCCAGTAGTAAAGAGACAATTAACTATGGCTACACCTTC	CASSKETINYGYTF
NA	TRBV6-5	NA	TRBJ2-4	TGTGCCAGCAGTCGAACTAGGGCCAAAAACATTCAGTACTTC	CASSRTRAKNIQYF
TRBD1	TRBV11-2	many	TRBJ1-2	TGTGCCAGCAGCCCGAGGACAGGGGTCTATGGCTACACCTTC	CASSPRTGVYGYTF
NA	TRBV2	many	TRBJ1-1	TGTGCCAGCAGTGGTGGGGGGGGGGACACTGAAGCTTTCTTT	CASSGGGGDTEAFF
NA	TRBV4-1	few	TRBJ2-2	TGCGCCAGCAGCCAAGCAGGCTCCGGGGAGCTGTTTTTT	CASSQAGSGELFF
NA	TRBV4-2	medium-sized	TRBJ1-2	TGTGCCAGCAGCCAAGTGGGGCTTCCCTCCAACTATGGCTACACCTTC	CASSQVGLPSNYGYTF
NA	TRBV4-2	many	TRBJ2-6	TGTGCCAGCAGCCAAGATCTAGTCTCTGGGGCCAACGTCCTGACTTTC	CASSQDLVSGANVLTF
NA	TRBV7-2	few	TRBJ2-3	TGTGCCAGCAGCGGTCTCGGGATCGGAGAAGATACGCAGTATTTT	CASSGLGIGEDTQYF
TRBD1	TRBV12-3/TRBV12-4	NA	TRBJ1-6	TGTGCCAGCAGCCGACAGGGGAATTCACCCCTCCACTTT	CASSRQGNSPLHF
NA	TRBV2	NA	TRBJ1-5	TGTGCCAGCAGTGAATTATCGCAAAGCAATCAGCCCCAGCATTTT	CASSELSQSNQPQHF
NA	TRBV7-3	NA	TRBJ1-5	TGTGCCAGCAGCTTAGGGCACCCCAATCAGCCCCAGCATTTT	CASSLGHPNQPQHF
NA	TRBV30	few	TRBJ1-2	TGTGCCTGGAGTGGGCCAGCGAGTGGCTACACCTTC	CAWSGPASGYTF
NA	TRBV7-2	many	TRBJ1-1	TGTGCCAGCAGCTTAAATCTACGGAAAGAAGCTTTCTTT	CASSLNLRKEAFF
TRBD1	TRBV29-1	NA	TRBJ1-2	TGCAGCGTTGAAGATCAGGCCAGGGGGTATGGCTACACCTTC	CSVEDQARGYGYTF